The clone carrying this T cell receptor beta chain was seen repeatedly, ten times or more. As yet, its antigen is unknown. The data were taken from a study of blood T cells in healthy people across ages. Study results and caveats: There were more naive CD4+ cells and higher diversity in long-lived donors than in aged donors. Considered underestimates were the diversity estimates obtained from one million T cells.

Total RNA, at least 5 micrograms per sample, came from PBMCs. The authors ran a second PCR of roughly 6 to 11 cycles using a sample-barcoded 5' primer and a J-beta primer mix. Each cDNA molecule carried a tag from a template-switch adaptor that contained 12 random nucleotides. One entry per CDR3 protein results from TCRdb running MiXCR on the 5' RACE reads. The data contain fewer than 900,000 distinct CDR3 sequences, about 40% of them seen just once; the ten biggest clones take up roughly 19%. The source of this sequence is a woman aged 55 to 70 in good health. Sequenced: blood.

The CDR3 region is CASSYTNQETQYF. In DNA form, the CDR3 reads TGTGCCAGCAGTTACACAAACCAAGAGACCCAGTACTTC. This chain uses TRBV6-2 or TRBV6-3 with TRBJ2-5, with unresolved D. Trimming left V 2 bases short and J 0 bases short, with 4 bases between. Germline CDR1 reads MNHEY; CDR2 reads SVGEGT. The CDR3 loop spans 13 amino acids.